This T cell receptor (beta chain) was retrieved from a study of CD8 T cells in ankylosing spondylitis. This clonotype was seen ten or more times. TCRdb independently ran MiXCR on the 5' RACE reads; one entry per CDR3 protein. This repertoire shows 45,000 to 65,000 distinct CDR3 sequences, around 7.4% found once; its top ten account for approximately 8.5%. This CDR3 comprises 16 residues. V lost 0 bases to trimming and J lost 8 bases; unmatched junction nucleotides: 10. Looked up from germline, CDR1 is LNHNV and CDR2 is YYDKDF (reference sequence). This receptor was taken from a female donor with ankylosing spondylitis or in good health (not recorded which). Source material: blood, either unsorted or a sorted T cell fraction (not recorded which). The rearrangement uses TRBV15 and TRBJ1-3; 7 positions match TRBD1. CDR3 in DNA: TGTGCCACCAGCAGAGATCCGGGACAGTCTGGGGACACCATATATTTT. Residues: CATSRDPGQSGDTIYF.